Following are 27 T cell receptor beta chains from one sample sequenced in a study of T cells expressing NK-cell markers. TCRdb reprocessed the 5' RACE reads and stores each CDR3 protein as one record, lacking DNA. The sample data list some 340,000 distinct CDR3 sequences. Source material: blood T cells: a sorted CD56 or NKG2C T cell subset, CD4+ or CD8+ T cells, or bulk PBMC T cells (not recorded which). The receptors here all came from a man aged 18-70 years in good health.

This chain connects TRBV5-1 to TRBJ2-1; checking the TCRdb D call of TRBD1 is not possible without DNA. The CDR3 covers 13 residues. In germline, CDR1 is SGHRS, CDR2 YFSETQ. The CDR3: CASSYRGSDEQFF.

CDR3 amino acids: CSARDPGQGPRNSPLHF. The chain is built from TRBV20-1 and TRBJ1-6; TCRdb picks TRBD1, but there is no DNA to check that call. The CDR3 is made up of 17 amino acids. Germline CDR1 reads DFQATT; CDR2 reads SNEGSKA (reference sequence).

The chain joins TRBV29-1 to TRBJ2-5; TCRdb's assignment of TRBD1 cannot be checked, as there is no DNA. Germline V gives CDR1 SQVTM, CDR2 ANQGSEA. The CDR3 is 13 residues long. The CDR3 here is CSVETGVRETQYF. Using reference TRBV29-1 and TRBJ2-5 for the parts outside the CDR3, the full variable domain is SAVISQKPSRDICQRGTSLTIQCQVDSQVTMMFWYRQQPGQSLTLIATANQGSEATYESGFVIDKFPISRPNLTFSTLTVSNMSPEDSSIYLCSVETGVRETQYFGPGTRLLVL.

This sequence joins TRBV9 and TRBJ2-3; TCRdb reports TRBD1, a call that lacks DNA to check it against. Germline V CDR1 and CDR2: SGDLS, YYNGEE. The CDR3 covers 15 residues. This CDR3 reads CASSVTGAYTDTQYF.

This chain connects TRBV2 to TRBJ2-5; absent DNA, TCRdb's TRBD1 call cannot be checked. The CDR3 is 14 amino acids. Germline-derived CDR1 and CDR2 are SNHLY and FYNNEI. CDR3: CASVGRVFEETQYF.

The chain joins TRBV20-1 to TRBJ1-1. The CDR3 covers 14 residues. Germline CDR1 DFQATT, CDR2 SNEGSKA (reference sequence). The CDR3 loop reads CSARDQAGRTEAFF.

The chain carries TRBV5-1 and TRBJ1-1; TCRdb proposes TRBD1, but this gene call is untestable without DNA. This CDR3 comprises 17 residues. The germline CDR1 and CDR2 sequences are SGHRS and YFSETQ. CDR3 sequence reads: CASSLWGGSAQNTEAFF. Filled out from reference TRBV5-1 and TRBJ1-1, the complete variable domain reads KAGVTQTPRYLIKTRGQQVTLSCSPISGHRSVSWYQQTPGQGLQFLFEYFSETQRNKGNFPGRFSGRQFSNSRSEMNVSTLELGDSALYLCASSLWGGSAQNTEAFFGQGTRLTVV.

The chain links TRBV24-1 to TRBJ2-1. Germline values: CDR1 KGHDR, CDR2 SFDVKD. The CDR3 runs to 15 residues. The CDR3 loop is CATSDFRDVNNEQFF.

The V and J genes are TRBV12-3 or TRBV12-4 and TRBJ2-1; as DNA is missing, the TRBD1 call by TCRdb cannot be tested. This CDR3 contains 15 residues. The CDR3 sequence: CASRPGRVASNEQFF.

The chain is built from TRBV12-3 or TRBV12-4 and TRBJ1-3. The CDR3 runs 16 residues. The CDR3 is CASSLGGGRAGNTIYF.

CDR3 sequence: CASGTLYEQYF. This rearrangement joins TRBV19 to TRBJ2-7; TCRdb gives TRBD1 as the D gene, but with no DNA this cannot be confirmed. The germline V gene has CDR1 LNHDA and CDR2 SQIVND (reference sequence). The CDR3 totals 11 residues.

This rearrangement joins TRBV20-1 to TRBJ2-3; TCRdb indicates TRBD2, and absent DNA this call remains unverified. In germline, CDR1 is DFQATT, CDR2 SNEGSKA (reference sequence). The CDR3 totals 14 residues. This CDR3 is CSALTSGGLDTQYF.

This sequence joins TRBV6-1 and TRBJ2-5. Germline V gives CDR1 MNHNS, CDR2 SASEGT. The CDR3 is made up of 15 amino acids. Here the CDR3 reads CASSKVTPYGETQYF.

V usage is TRBV5-1 and J usage is TRBJ2-7. The CDR3 covers 13 residues. Germline V gene lookup returns CDR1 SGHRS and CDR2 YFSETQ. CDR3 sequence reads: CASSADLGFGQYF.

The V call is TRBV20-1, the J call TRBJ1-4; there is no DNA to check the TCRdb D call of TRBD1. CDR3 length equals 14 residues. Germline assignment: CDR1 DFQATT and CDR2 SNEGSKA (reference sequence). CDR3 protein: CSASPRTVGEKLFF.

V usage is TRBV5-4 and J usage is TRBJ2-4; TCRdb calls TRBD1, which cannot be checked without DNA. There are 18 residues in the CDR3. Germline loops: CDR1 SGHNT, CDR2 YYREEE (reference sequence). CDR3 loop: CASSNRDRVPQAKNIQYF.

J is TRBJ2-5 and V is TRBV6-5. CDR3 length equals 14 residues. Germline CDR1 and CDR2: MNHEY and SVGAGI. This CDR3 is CASSPTGSGETQYF.

This rearrangement joins TRBV27 to TRBJ2-1; the D gene TCRdb calls, TRBD2, cannot be checked with no DNA. Germline-derived CDR1 and CDR2 are MNHEY and SMNVEV (reference sequence). The CDR3 sequence is 14 residues long. The CDR3 reads CASSQPGTSGGKFF.

The chain has TRBV4-1 and TRBJ2-3; TCRdb lists TRBD2, though no DNA is available to test this call. CDR1 and CDR2 (germline): MGHRA, YSYEKL. This CDR3 comprises 16 residues. CDR3 sequence reads: CASSHSGTSDADTQYF.

Here the CDR3 reads CASSPQLAGGLETQYF. The chain carries TRBV7-7 and TRBJ2-5; the D call from TCRdb, TRBD2, cannot be confirmed without DNA. Germline loops: CDR1 SSHAT, CDR2 FNYEAQ (reference sequence). This CDR3 contains 16 residues.

The rearrangement uses TRBV11-2 and TRBJ2-3. This CDR3 is built from 15 residues. Per germline, CDR1 SGHAT and CDR2 FQNNGV. CDR3 sequence: CASSLWQEPTDTQYF.

The chain carries TRBV3-1 and TRBJ2-7. This CDR3 has 11 residues. Germline V gene lookup returns CDR1 LGHDT and CDR2 YNNKEL (reference sequence). The CDR3 sequence: CTKNRDYEQYF.

V gene TRBV12-3 or TRBV12-4 combines with J gene TRBJ1-2; TCRdb's D gene call, TRBD1, goes unchecked for lack of DNA. CDR3 size: 17 residues. The CDR3 loop reads CASSLVTGGWSNYGYTF.

V and J are TRBV10-3 and TRBJ1-4; with no DNA, the TCRdb D assignment of TRBD1 cannot be verified. In germline, CDR1 is ENHRY, CDR2 SYGVKD. There are 15 residues in the CDR3. CDR3: CAIRPGQGAVEKLFF.

The chain links TRBV7-2 to TRBJ2-1; TCRdb calls TRBD2, which cannot be checked without DNA. The CDR3 has 16 amino acids. CDR1 SGHTA and CDR2 FQGNSA come from the germline V gene. CDR3: CASSSPRTSGVNEQFF.

V usage is TRBV5-4 and J usage is TRBJ2-5; TCRdb lists TRBD1, though no DNA is available to test this call. The germline gives CDR1 SGHNT, CDR2 YYREEE (reference sequence). The CDR3 runs 14 residues. CDR3 in amino acids: CASSGYSEGETQYF.

The J gene is TRBJ1-1, the V gene TRBV5-1; TCRdb's D call, TRBD1, is unchecked because there is no DNA. Per the germline V gene, CDR1 is SGHRS and CDR2 is YFSETQ. The CDR3 is made up of 12 amino acids. The CDR3 reads CASSVVAGKAFF. The variable domain in full, completed from reference TRBV5-1 and TRBJ1-1, reads KAGVTQTPRYLIKTRGQQVTLSCSPISGHRSVSWYQQTPGQGLQFLFEYFSETQRNKGNFPGRFSGRQFSNSRSEMNVSTLELGDSALYLCASSVVAGKAFFGQGTRLTVV.